This T cell receptor beta chain was documented in a study of T cell repertoires in cytomegalovirus infection. Study overall: Shared public TCR beta signatures pointed to both CMV infection and a matching HLA type.

General study results and limits: Totalled public TCR beta family frequency picked out people who carried CMV plus the relevant HLA. Dominant in the ex vivo response were TCR beta clonotypes restricted by HLA-C and specific for CMV.

TCRdb re-called the reads with MiXCR, one entry per CDR3 protein. Altogether 310,000 or so distinct CDR3 sequences are present, under 30% being singletons, with the ten largest covering approximately 15%. This clonotype was counted between two and nine times. The antigen is not known. The sequenced sample was PBMCs. The sequence was collected from a human donor in good health (CMV status not recorded). Some clones in this sample may be carry-over from other donors' samples.

CDR3 amino acids: CSARRQGAWGETQYF. DNA for the CDR3: TGCAGTGCTAGAAGGCAGGGGGCGTGGGGGGAGACCCAGTACTTC. The J gene is TRBJ2-5, the V gene TRBV20-1; TRBD1 aligns across 8 bases. This CDR3 spans 15 amino acids. Germline loops: CDR1 DFQATT, CDR2 SNEGSKA (reference sequence). V shed 2 bases, J shed 5 bases, and the junction held 10 bases outside the gene matches.